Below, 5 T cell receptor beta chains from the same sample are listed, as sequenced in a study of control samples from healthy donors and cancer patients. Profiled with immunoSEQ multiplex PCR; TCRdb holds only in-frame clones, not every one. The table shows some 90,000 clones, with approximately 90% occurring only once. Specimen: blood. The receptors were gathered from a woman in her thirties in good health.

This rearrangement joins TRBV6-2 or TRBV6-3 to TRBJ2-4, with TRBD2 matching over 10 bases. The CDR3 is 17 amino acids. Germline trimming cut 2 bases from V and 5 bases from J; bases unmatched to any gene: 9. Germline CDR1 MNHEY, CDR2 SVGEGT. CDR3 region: CASSYETLSGGQNIQYF. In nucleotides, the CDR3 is TGTGCCAGCAGTTACGAAACCCTTAGCGGGGGGCAAAACATTCAGTACTTC.

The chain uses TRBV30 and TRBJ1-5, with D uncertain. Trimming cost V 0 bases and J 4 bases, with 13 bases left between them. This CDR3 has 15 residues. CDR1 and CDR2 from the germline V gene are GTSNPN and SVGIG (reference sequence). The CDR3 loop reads CAWSVAGVGNQPQHF. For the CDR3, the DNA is TGTGCCTGGAGTGTAGCCGGGGTCGGGAATCAGCCCCAGCATTTT.

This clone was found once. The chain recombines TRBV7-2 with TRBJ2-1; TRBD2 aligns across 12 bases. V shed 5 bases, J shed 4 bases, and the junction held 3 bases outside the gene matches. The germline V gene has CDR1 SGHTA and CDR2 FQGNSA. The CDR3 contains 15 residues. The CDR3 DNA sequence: TGTGCCAGCAGCCTCGGACTAGCGGGGTACAATGAGCAGTTCTTC. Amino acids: CASSLGLAGYNEQFF.

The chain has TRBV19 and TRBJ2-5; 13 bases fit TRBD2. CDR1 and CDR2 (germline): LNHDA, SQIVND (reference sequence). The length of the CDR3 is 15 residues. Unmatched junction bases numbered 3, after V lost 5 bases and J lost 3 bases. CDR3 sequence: CASSETSGRKETQYF. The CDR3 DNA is TGTGCCAGTAGTGAGACTAGCGGGAGGAAAGAGACCCAGTACTTC.

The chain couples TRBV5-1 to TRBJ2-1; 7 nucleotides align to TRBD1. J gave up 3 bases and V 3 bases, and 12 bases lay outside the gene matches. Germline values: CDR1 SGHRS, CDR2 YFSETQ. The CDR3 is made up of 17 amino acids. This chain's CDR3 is CASSYLGARDSYNEQFF. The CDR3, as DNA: TGCGCCAGCAGCTACCTGGGAGCCCGGGACAGCTACAATGAGCAGTTCTTC.